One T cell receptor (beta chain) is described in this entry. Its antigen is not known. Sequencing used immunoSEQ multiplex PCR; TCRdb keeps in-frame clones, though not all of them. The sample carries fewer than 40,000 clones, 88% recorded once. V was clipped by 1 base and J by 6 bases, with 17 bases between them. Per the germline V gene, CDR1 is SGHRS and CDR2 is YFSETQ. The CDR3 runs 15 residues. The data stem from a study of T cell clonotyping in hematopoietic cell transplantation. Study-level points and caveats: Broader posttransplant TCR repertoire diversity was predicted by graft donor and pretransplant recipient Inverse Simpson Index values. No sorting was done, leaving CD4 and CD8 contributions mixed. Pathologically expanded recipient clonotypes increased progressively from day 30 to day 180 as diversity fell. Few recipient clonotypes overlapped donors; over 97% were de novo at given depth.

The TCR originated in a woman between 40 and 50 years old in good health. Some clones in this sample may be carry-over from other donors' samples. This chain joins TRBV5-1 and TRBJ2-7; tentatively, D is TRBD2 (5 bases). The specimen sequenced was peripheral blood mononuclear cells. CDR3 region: CASSLRTGDMREQYF. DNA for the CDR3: TGCGCCAGCAGCTTGAGGACCGGGGATATGCGCGAGCAGTACTTC. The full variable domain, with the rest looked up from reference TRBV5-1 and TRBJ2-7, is KAGVTQTPRYLIKTRGQQVTLSCSPISGHRSVSWYQQTPGQGLQFLFEYFSETQRNKGNFPGRFSGRQFSNSRSEMNVSTLELGDSALYLCASSLRTGDMREQYFGPGTRLTVT.